What follows are 25 T cell receptor beta chains derived from one specimen sequenced in a study of T-cell reconstitution after alpha-beta-depleted transplantation in children. TCRbeta library preparation incorporated unique molecular identifiers. TCRdb fed the PCR reads into MiXCR, producing one record per CDR3 protein. The top ten hold about 5.6% of the sample, which has almost 500,000 distinct CDR3 sequences, roughly an eighth seen once. The starting material was PBMCs from the stem cell graft donor, obtained from the stem cell graft. The origin of the receptors is a human donor who donated a stem cell graft to a child with combined immunodeficiency.

The chain is built from TRBV5-1 and TRBJ2-7, with D tentatively TRBD1 (6 bases). The length of the CDR3 is 13 residues. Germline lookup yields CDR1 SGHRS and CDR2 YFSETQ. Trimming removed 0 bases from V and 3 bases from J, with 7 bases in between. CDR3 region: CASSLVQGYEQYF. CDR3 bases: TGCGCCAGCAGCTTGGTACAGGGCTACGAGCAGTACTTC.

This clonotype was detected ten times or more. The V gene is TRBV6-2 or TRBV6-3, the J gene TRBJ2-5; D gene uncertain. Trimming took 10 bases from V and 4 from J, leaving 22 bases between them. The germline CDR1 and CDR2 sequences are MNHEY and SVGEGT. The CDR3 consists of 15 residues. CDR3: CATGETALRRETQYF. The CDR3 region has the DNA TGTGCCACTGGTGAAACTGCGCTGAGAAGAGAGACCCAGTACTTC.

This clonotype was recorded at least ten times. This sequence joins TRBV24-1 and TRBJ2-7, with D tentatively TRBD2 (6 bases). The germline V gene has CDR1 KGHDR and CDR2 SFDVKD. V lost 5 bases and J 3 bases, leaving 7 bases between the germline ends. This CDR3 spans 12 amino acids. CDR3 nucleotides: TGTGCCACCAGTGTGGGGGGCTACGAGCAGTACTTC. Protein: CATSVGGYEQYF.

The rearrangement joins TRBV9 to TRBJ1-1; D unresolved. The CDR3 length is 13 residues. Germline loops: CDR1 SGDLS, CDR2 YYNGEE. Between the trimmed V and J ends, which lost 0 bases and 5 bases, there was a span of 8 bases. CDR3 in amino acids: CASSVGVGTEAFF. Written as DNA, the CDR3 is TGTGCCAGCAGCGTAGGGGTTGGGACTGAAGCTTTCTTT.

The chain links TRBV9 to TRBJ2-1; D uncertain. CDR1 is SGDLS, CDR2 YYNGEE, per germline. This CDR3 is 12 amino acids long. V gave up 4 bases and J gave up 8 bases, with 10 bases separating them. This CDR3 reads CASSPLVYEQFF. The CDR3 DNA is TGTGCCAGCAGCCCCCTAGTTTATGAGCAGTTCTTC.

V is TRBV27 and J is TRBJ2-1; 12 bases line up with TRBD1. The CDR3 contains 15 residues. After removal of 6 bases from V and 7 bases from J, the junction contained 7 bases not matched to a gene. Germline V gene sequence: CDR1 MNHEY, CDR2 SMNVEV (reference sequence). CDR3 DNA sequence: TGTGCCAGCAGCCCCGGGACAGGGGGCTTGAATGAGCAGTTCTTC. It codes for CASSPGTGGLNEQFF.

This clonotype was seen a few times. CDR3 nucleotides: TGTGCCAGCACCTCCGGGACTCTCTCCTACAATGAGCAGTTCTTC. Its translation: CASTSGTLSYNEQFF. The V call is TRBV12-3 or TRBV12-4, the J call TRBJ2-1; possibly TRBD2 for D (6 bases). The CDR3 is 15 amino acids. Trimming removed 7 bases at V and 0 bases at J, with 13 bases between.

This clonotype was seen a few times. V gene TRBV24-1 combines with J gene TRBJ2-1; 9 bases line up with TRBD1. The CDR3 contains 17 residues. In germline, CDR1 is KGHDR, CDR2 SFDVKD. The V gene end was trimmed by 7 bases and the J gene end by 2 bases; junction bases not matched to a gene: 11. For the CDR3, the DNA is TGTGCCACCAGCTCACCAACAGGGGGCTCTCCCTACAATGAGCAGTTCTTC. Translating gives CATSSPTGGSPYNEQFF.

The V call is TRBV4-3, the J call TRBJ1-4; D is ambiguous. Germline loops: CDR1 LGHNA, CDR2 YSLEER. The CDR3 contains 14 residues. Trimming took off 1 base at V and 0 bases at J, with 3 bases between the two ends. The CDR3 spells CASSQGTTNEKLFF. The DNA of the CDR3 is TGCGCCAGCAGCCAAGGGACAACTAATGAAAAACTGTTTTTT.

This clonotype turned up a few times. V is TRBV30 and J is TRBJ2-2; tentatively, D is TRBD1 (6 bases). CDR1 and CDR2 (germline): GTSNPN, SVGIG (reference sequence). Trimming removed 5 bases at V and 6 bases at J, with 10 bases between. The CDR3 has 12 residues. The DNA of the CDR3 is TGTGCCTGGGACGAGGGGGCCGGGGAGCTGTTTTTT. It translates to CAWDEGAGELFF.

This clonotype was counted many times. This sequence joins TRBV12-3 or TRBV12-4 and TRBJ1-6, with 9 bases lining up with TRBD1. The CDR3 totals 15 residues. V lost 5 bases and J lost 3; bases outside the gene matches: 2. The CDR3 sequence is CASSQGQGYNSPLHF. The CDR3 region has the DNA TGTGCCAGCAGTCAGGGACAGGGCTATAATTCACCCCTCCACTTT.

This clonotype showed up just once. The chain is built from TRBV27 and TRBJ1-1; 9 nucleotides align to TRBD1. CDR3 size: 13 residues. With V trimmed by 4 bases and J by 8 bases, 5 bases remained unmatched. From germline, CDR1 is MNHEY and CDR2 SMNVEV (reference sequence). The CDR3 region is CASSYGGTGEAFF. CDR3 sequence (DNA): TGTGCCAGCAGTTACGGGGGGACAGGGGAAGCTTTCTTT.

The chain couples TRBV12-3 or TRBV12-4 to TRBJ2-7, with D perhaps matching TRBD1 (9 bases). The V end was cut by 4 bases, the J end by 5 bases, with 21 bases between. There are 16 residues in the CDR3. The CDR3 bases are TGTGCCAGCAGTTCCGGGGGGGGGACAGGGCGAGACGAGCAGTACTTC. Translating it yields CASSSGGGTGRDEQYF.

This clonotype was recorded at least ten times. The chain couples TRBV29-1 to TRBJ1-1; the match to TRBD1 covers 9 bases. J was trimmed by 10 bases and V by 6 bases; bases with no gene match: 12. Germline V gene sequence: CDR1 SQVTM, CDR2 ANQGSEA. The CDR3 extends over 13 amino acids. The CDR3, as DNA: TGCAGCGTATCTAGGGACAGGGTTGGCTCAGCTTTCTTT. It yields the protein CSVSRDRVGSAFF.

The V and J genes are TRBV20-1 and TRBJ2-3; 9 bases line up with TRBD1. Germline V lookup: CDR1 DFQATT, CDR2 SNEGSKA (reference sequence). The V gene end was trimmed by 6 bases and the J gene end by 4 bases; junction bases not matched to a gene: 5. The CDR3 consists of 13 residues. The CDR3 nucleotides read TGCAGTGCGTACACAGGGGGCCCAGATACGCAGTATTTT. Amino acid sequence: CSAYTGGPDTQYF.

This clonotype was recorded at least ten times. The CDR3 is CASSVFEWDTGELFF. The DNA for the CDR3 is TGTGCCAGCAGCGTGTTTGAGTGGGACACCGGGGAGCTGTTTTTT. The chain has TRBV6-1 and TRBJ2-2; D not resolved. The V gene's germline CDR1 is MNHNS and CDR2 SASEGT. The CDR3 extends over 15 amino acids. V lost 6 bases and J 3 bases, leaving 14 bases between the germline ends.

This chain links TRBV5-1 with TRBJ2-5; D is unclear. The CDR3 has 13 residues. Germline CDR1 is SGHRS and CDR2 is YFSETQ. V dropped 1 base and J dropped 3 bases, with 7 bases sitting between them. The DNA for the CDR3 is TGCGCCAGCAGCTTGCAGGCGGAAGAGACCCAGTACTTC. Amino acid sequence: CASSLQAEETQYF.

This clonotype was detected only a few times. The V call is TRBV6-5, the J call TRBJ2-3, with 10 bases that match TRBD2. The V segment lost 2 bases and the J segment 5 bases; nucleotides outside the gene matches: 10. The CDR3 length is 17 residues. CDR1 is MNHEY and CDR2 is SVGAGI in the germline V gene. The CDR3 DNA is TGTGCCAGCAGTTACGAGGCTAGCGGGAGCGGGGGAGATACGCAGTATTTT. Protein sequence: CASSYEASGSGGDTQYF.

This clonotype has a handful of counts. This rearrangement joins TRBV5-1 to TRBJ1-5, with 7 positions matching TRBD1. V lost 2 bases, J lost 6 bases, and 8 bases stayed unmatched. The CDR3 loop spans 15 amino acids. Per germline, CDR1 SGHRS and CDR2 YFSETQ. The CDR3 loop reads CASSFTTGAGQPQHF. CDR3 DNA: TGCGCCAGCAGCTTTACCACAGGGGCGGGTCAGCCCCAGCATTTT.

This clonotype was detected a few times. The J gene is TRBJ2-7, the V gene TRBV20-1; no definite D call. The germline V and J ends were trimmed by 3 bases and 3 bases, with 9 bases remaining between them. The CDR3 covers 12 residues. Germline assignment: CDR1 DFQATT and CDR2 SNEGSKA (reference sequence). CDR3 sequence (DNA): TGCAGTGCTAGCCCCTATCGCTACGAGCAGTACTTC. Its translation is CSASPYRYEQYF.

This clonotype appeared a few times. The V call is TRBV3-1, the J call TRBJ2-7; a possible D gene is TRBD1 (6 bases). CDR3 length equals 13 residues. V was shortened by 0 bases and J by 13 bases, with 16 bases between the two germline ends. The germline gives CDR1 LGHDT, CDR2 YNNKEL (reference sequence). CDR3: CASSQDPDRRQYF. CDR3 DNA: TGTGCCAGCAGCCAAGATCCCGACAGGCGTCAATACTTC.

The rearrangement links TRBV27 to TRBJ2-3; 10 bases line up with TRBD2. J was trimmed by 1 base and V by 2 bases; bases with no gene match: 3. CDR1 and CDR2 from the germline V gene are MNHEY and SMNVEV (reference sequence). CDR3 length: 16 residues. In DNA form, the CDR3 reads TGTGCCAGCAGTTTACTAGCGGGGGATGGCACAGATACGCAGTATTTT. Translation gives CASSLLAGDGTDTQYF.

This clonotype has only a few counts. The chain recombines TRBV28 with TRBJ2-2; no reliable D call. Germline CDR1 reads MDHEN; CDR2 reads SYDVKM. Trimming removed 5 bases at V and 1 base at J, with 11 bases between. The CDR3 extends over 15 amino acids. The CDR3 is CASSPINRNTGELFF. CDR3 DNA sequence: TGTGCCAGCAGTCCTATAAACAGGAACACCGGGGAGCTGTTTTTT.

At least ten counts were recorded for this clonotype. J is TRBJ2-7 and V is TRBV5-1; D is perhaps TRBD2 (5 bases). Germline CDR1 SGHRS, CDR2 YFSETQ. This CDR3 region has 13 residues. V lost 2 bases and J 3 bases, leaving 9 bases between the germline ends. The CDR3 nucleotides read TGCGCCAGCAGCTTCGGGATTAGCTACGAGCAGTACTTC. The encoded protein is CASSFGISYEQYF. Supplemented by reference TRBV5-1 and TRBJ2-7, the full variable domain reads KAGVTQTPRYLIKTRGQQVTLSCSPISGHRSVSWYQQTPGQGLQFLFEYFSETQRNKGNFPGRFSGRQFSNSRSEMNVSTLELGDSALYLCASSFGISYEQYFGPGTRLTVT.

The rearrangement joins TRBV6-5 to TRBJ2-5; TRBD2 aligns across 12 bases. CDR3 length equals 19 residues. Trimming cost V 2 bases and J 4 bases; bases outside gene matches: 14. Germline CDR1 reads MNHEY; CDR2 reads SVGAGI. Here the CDR3 reads CASSYPSSKGLAGRETQYF. The CDR3 DNA reads as TGTGCCAGCAGTTACCCATCATCAAAAGGACTAGCGGGGAGAGAGACCCAGTACTTC.